The 20 T cell receptor beta chains below were found in one sample sequenced in a study of CD8 T cells in ankylosing spondylitis. General study points: Ankylosing spondylitis blood seemed to carry a telltale TCR beta motif made of under ten highly homologous variants.

Via MiXCR, TCRdb re-called the 5' RACE reads, giving one row per CDR3 protein. The sample shows approximately 440,000 distinct CDR3 sequences, over 15% of them seen only once. These TCRs' antigens remain unknown. The sample was blood, either unsorted or a sorted T cell fraction (not recorded which). These receptor sequences come from a male donor with ankylosing spondylitis.

The chain combines TRBV15 with TRBJ2-4, with TRBD1 as a possible D gene (6 bases). This CDR3 is 16 amino acids long. The ends were cut back, 1 base at V and 4 bases at J, with 14 bases in the middle. Germline assignment: CDR1 LNHNV and CDR2 YYDKDF (reference sequence). CDR3 in DNA: TGTGCCACCAGCAGAGGCCTCGGGACACCGAAAAACATTCAGTACTTC. This codes for CATSRGLGTPKNIQYF.

V is TRBV12-3 or TRBV12-4 and J is TRBJ2-3, with 8 bases aligning to TRBD2. The CDR3 length is 16 residues. J lost 0 bases, V lost 6 bases, and 8 bases had no gene match. In nucleotides, the CDR3 is TGTGCCAGCAGCTCCGGGACTAGTCATAGCACAGATACGCAGTATTTT. Translated: CASSSGTSHSTDTQYF.

This chain joins TRBV29-1 and TRBJ1-3; tentatively, D is TRBD1 (5 bases). Germline CDR1 SQVTM, CDR2 ANQGSEA. The CDR3 contains 13 residues. Trimming stripped 6 bases from V and 4 bases from J, with 13 bases between. DNA of the CDR3: TGCAGCGTCGGTGCCGGGGCCGGAAACACCATATATTTT. Protein: CSVGAGAGNTIYF.

This chain links TRBV28 with TRBJ1-5, with D unresolved. CDR1 and CDR2 from the germline V gene are MDHEN and SYDVKM. This CDR3 is 13 amino acids long. V was shortened by 8 bases and J by 4 bases, with 12 bases between the two germline ends. The CDR3 spells CASRGKENQPQHF. The DNA of the CDR3 is TGTGCCAGCCGAGGGAAAGAAAATCAGCCCCAGCATTTT.

This clonotype was recorded many times. The chain is built from TRBV5-1 and TRBJ2-5; no clear D. The CDR3 contains 12 residues. The ends were cut back, 3 bases at V and 0 bases at J, with 3 bases in the middle. Per germline, CDR1 SGHRS and CDR2 YFSETQ. The DNA for the CDR3 is TGCGCCAGCAGCTACAACCAAGAGACCCAGTACTTC. Translated: CASSYNQETQYF. Together with reference TRBV5-1 and TRBJ2-5, the CDR3 gives the full variable domain: KAGVTQTPRYLIKTRGQQVTLSCSPISGHRSVSWYQQTPGQGLQFLFEYFSETQRNKGNFPGRFSGRQFSNSRSEMNVSTLELGDSALYLCASSYNQETQYFGPGTRLLVL.

The V gene is TRBV18, the J gene TRBJ2-7, with TRBD1 as a possible D gene (5 bases). Trimming removed 3 bases at V and 0 bases at J, with 24 bases between. The CDR3 is made up of 19 amino acids. In germline, CDR1 is KGHSH, CDR2 LQKENI. CDR3 sequence reads: CASSPPRVGVYASSYEQYF. CDR3 nucleotide sequence: TGTGCCAGCTCACCCCCTCGCGTAGGGGTCTATGCGAGCTCCTACGAGCAGTACTTC.

The chain couples TRBV29-1 to TRBJ2-5, with D tentatively TRBD2 (5 bases). The CDR3 is made up of 11 amino acids. Trimming took 5 bases from V and 3 from J, leaving 7 bases between them. Per the germline V gene, CDR1 is SQVTM and CDR2 is ANQGSEA. This chain's CDR3 is CSVSGKETQYF. In DNA, the CDR3 is TGCAGCGTTTCGGGGAAAGAGACCCAGTACTTC.

V gene TRBV29-1 combines with J gene TRBJ2-3, with D perhaps assigned TRBD1 or TRBD2 (6 bases each). With 4 bases removed from V and 5 bases from J, the gap between germline ends came to 10 bases. In germline, CDR1 is SQVTM, CDR2 ANQGSEA. This CDR3 has 12 residues. CDR3 region: CSVGGAGDTQYF. The CDR3 nucleotides are TGCAGCGTTGGGGGGGCGGGAGATACGCAGTATTTT.

This clonotype was counted only a few times. This chain connects TRBV5-1 to TRBJ2-2, with 7 positions matching TRBD1. V dropped 2 bases and J dropped 4; count of bases not matched to a gene: 5. The CDR3 is made up of 15 amino acids. Germline values: CDR1 SGHRS, CDR2 YFSETQ. Written as DNA, the CDR3 is TGCGCCAGCAGCTTCCACAGGGGTACCACCGGGGAGCTGTTTTTT. Its protein product is CASSFHRGTTGELFF.

The V gene is TRBV28, the J gene TRBJ2-5; tentatively, D is TRBD2 (6 bases). The CDR3 loop spans 14 amino acids. V lost 6 bases, J lost 4 bases, and 15 bases lay in between. The V gene's germline CDR1 is MDHEN and CDR2 SYDVKM. The chain's CDR3 is CASRGSGSRETQYF. The CDR3 DNA sequence: TGTGCCAGCAGGGGTAGCGGATCCCGAGAGACCCAGTACTTC. The entire variable domain, with the rest obtained from reference TRBV28 and TRBJ2-5, is as follows: DVKVTQSSRYLVKRTGEKVFLECVQDMDHENMFWYRQDPGLGLRLIYFSYDVKMKEKGDIPEGYSVSREKKERFSLILESASTNQTSMYLCASRGSGSRETQYFGPGTRLLVL.

The chain carries TRBV12-3 or TRBV12-4 and TRBJ2-7; D not certain. CDR3 length equals 14 residues. V lost 3 bases and J lost 0, with 9 bases in between. The CDR3 region is CASSLIFNSYEQYF. CDR3 bases: TGTGCCAGCAGTTTGATTTTCAACTCCTACGAGCAGTACTTC.

This rearrangement joins TRBV3-1 to TRBJ1-1; D gene uncertain. CDR1 LGHDT and CDR2 YNNKEL come from the germline V gene (reference sequence). The germline V and J ends were trimmed by 0 bases and 6 bases, with 14 bases remaining between them. The CDR3 runs to 15 residues. The CDR3: CASSQDRVWASEAFF. The CDR3 DNA is TGTGCCAGCAGCCAAGATAGGGTTTGGGCTTCTGAAGCTTTCTTT.

The chain links TRBV6-1 to TRBJ2-7; TRBD2 aligns across 11 bases. The J segment lost 0 bases and the V segment lost 6 bases, leaving 13 bases of the junction unmatched. CDR1 is MNHNS and CDR2 is SASEGT in the germline V gene. The CDR3 sequence is 18 residues long. CDR3 sequence: CASRPGTSGVIPSYEQYF. DNA of the CDR3: TGTGCCAGCAGGCCCGGGACTAGCGGCGTTATTCCCTCCTACGAGCAGTACTTC.

A single count supports this clonotype. The chain carries TRBV18 and TRBJ1-2, with 9 bases lining up with TRBD1. This CDR3 is built from 14 residues. Germline lookup yields CDR1 KGHSH and CDR2 LQKENI. Trimming at V came to 3 bases and at J to 6 bases, leaving 5 bases not matched to a gene. CDR3 residues: CASSPGQGPNGYTF. The CDR3 nucleotides read TGTGCCAGCTCACCCGGACAGGGGCCTAATGGCTACACCTTC.

This chain links TRBV7-9 with TRBJ2-2; 11 bases match TRBD2. Germline V lookup: CDR1 SEHNR, CDR2 FQNEAQ (reference sequence). With 4 bases clipped from V and 5 bases from J, the junction kept 6 bases outside the gene matches. There are 16 residues in the CDR3. CDR3 nucleotide sequence: TGTGCCAGCAGCTACCCCGGGACTAGCGGAACCGGGGAGCTGTTTTTT. It codes for CASSYPGTSGTGELFF.

This clonotype was found once. This may be a read error: a much more frequent sequence differs by one nucleotide. CDR3 in amino acids: CSARASLQSHEQYF. CDR3 sequence (DNA): TGCAGTGCTAGGGCCAGCCTACAATCCCACGAGCAGTACTTC. This chain links TRBV20-1 with TRBJ2-7; D remains unclear. This CDR3 has 14 residues. The ends were cut back, 3 bases at V and 5 bases at J, with 17 bases in the middle. CDR1 is DFQATT and CDR2 is SNEGSKA in the germline V gene (reference sequence).

The chain has TRBV7-3 and TRBJ1-5; D not certain. The CDR3 sequence is 12 residues long. The V gene's germline CDR1 is SGHTA and CDR2 FQGTGA. V gave up 4 bases and J gave up 7 bases, with 8 bases separating them. Here the CDR3 reads CASSYTGQPQHF. The DNA of the CDR3 is TGTGCCAGCAGCTACACCGGACAGCCCCAGCATTTT.

This clonotype has only a few counts. The chain has TRBV5-1 and TRBJ2-3; D ambiguous. Germline CDR1 reads SGHRS; CDR2 reads YFSETQ. V was pared by 3 bases and J by 0 bases, with 11 bases between. The CDR3 length is 15 residues. CDR3 sequence reads: CASSSAAASTDTQYF. The CDR3 coding sequence is TGCGCCAGCAGCTCCGCGGCGGCTAGCACAGATACGCAGTATTTT. The full variable domain, rest sourced from reference TRBV5-1 and TRBJ2-3, is KAGVTQTPRYLIKTRGQQVTLSCSPISGHRSVSWYQQTPGQGLQFLFEYFSETQRNKGNFPGRFSGRQFSNSRSEMNVSTLELGDSALYLCASSSAAASTDTQYFGPGTRLTVL.

This chain uses TRBV19 with TRBJ1-4, with a possible D match to TRBD1 (6 bases). The CDR3 spans 15 residues. V lost 3 bases, J lost 5 bases, and 13 bases lay in between. The germline CDR1 and CDR2 sequences are LNHDA and SQIVND (reference sequence). The CDR3: CASSIGQSLNEKLFF. DNA of the CDR3: TGTGCCAGTAGTATCGGACAGAGCCTAAATGAAAAACTGTTTTTT.

A few counts support this clonotype. The V and J genes are TRBV12-3 or TRBV12-4 and TRBJ2-5, with 16 positions matching TRBD2. After removal of 4 bases from V and 4 bases from J, the junction contained 9 bases not matched to a gene. This CDR3 spans 18 amino acids. The CDR3 sequence: CASSWGTSGRASRETQYF. For the CDR3, the DNA is TGTGCCAGCAGTTGGGGGACTAGCGGGAGGGCCTCACGAGAGACCCAGTACTTC.